One sample yielded the 5 T cell receptor beta chains listed below, sequenced in a study of OX40 agonist ivuxolimab in advanced cancers. Measured with immunoSEQ multiplex PCR; TCRdb has only the in-frame clones, and not every one. The sample comprises roughly 15,000 clones, about three quarters of which are singletons, and 28% rests with the top ten. The sequences come from CD4+ or CD8+ T cells sorted from blood, collected in a trial of the OX40 agonist ivuxolimab. The receptors originated from an adult with an advanced solid tumor such as melanoma, head and neck, liver or kidney cancer.

The chain couples TRBV9 to TRBJ1-6; TRBD1 aligns across 8 bases. From germline, CDR1 is SGDLS and CDR2 YYNGEE. Trimming at V came to 0 bases and at J to 7 bases, leaving 9 bases not matched to a gene. There are 17 residues in the CDR3. For the CDR3, the DNA is TGTGCCAGCAGCGTAGAGGGCCAGGGGGCTGAGAATTCACCCCTCCACTTT. As protein: CASSVEGQGAENSPLHF.

DNA for the CDR3: TGTGCCACCAGCGAGGACAGTAGCAATCAGCCCCAGCATTTT. This gives the protein CATSEDSSNQPQHF. J is TRBJ1-5 and V is TRBV15; tentatively, D is TRBD1 (6 bases). Deletions cut 5 bases from V and 0 bases from J, with 8 bases between. Germline V gene sequence: CDR1 LNHNV, CDR2 YYDKDF (reference sequence). The CDR3 is 14 residues long.

The rearrangement uses TRBV11-2 and TRBJ2-1; D ambiguous. The CDR3 totals 12 residues. Germline CDR1 and CDR2: SGHAT and FQNNGV. Trimming pared 1 base from V and 8 bases from J, leaving 6 bases between. The CDR3: CASSLGKHEQFF. The CDR3 DNA sequence: TGTGCCAGCAGCTTAGGAAAGCATGAGCAGTTCTTC. The full variable domain, with the rest looked up from reference TRBV11-2 and TRBJ2-1, is EAGVAQSPRYKIIEKRQSVAFWCNPISGHATLYWYQQILGQGPKLLIQFQNNGVVDDSQLPKDRFSAERLKGVDSTLKIQPAKLEDSAVYLCASSLGKHEQFFGPGTRLTVL.

This clone was seen a few times. The chain uses TRBV11-2 and TRBJ2-1; D is possibly TRBD1 (5 bases). Trimming stripped 1 base from V and 9 bases from J, with 10 bases between. This CDR3 comprises 13 residues. The germline CDR1 and CDR2 sequences are SGHAT and FQNNGV. CDR3 in amino acids: CASSLVAQGEQFF. CDR3 nucleotide sequence: TGTGCCAGCAGCTTAGTCGCCCAGGGTGAGCAGTTCTTC. Combining the CDR3 with reference TRBV11-2 and TRBJ2-1 gives the whole variable domain EAGVAQSPRYKIIEKRQSVAFWCNPISGHATLYWYQQILGQGPKLLIQFQNNGVVDDSQLPKDRFSAERLKGVDSTLKIQPAKLEDSAVYLCASSLVAQGEQFFGPGTRLTVL.

The gene calls are TRBV11-2 and TRBJ2-7; D uncertain. V gave up 5 bases and J gave up 7 bases, with 15 bases separating them. CDR3 length: 13 amino acids. Germline V gives CDR1 SGHAT, CDR2 FQNNGV. The CDR3 sequence is CASSPRVEREQYF. The CDR3 DNA follows: TGTGCCAGCAGCCCCCGGGTCGAAAGGGAGCAGTACTTC.